Below, 23 T cell receptor beta chains from the same sample are listed, as sequenced in a study of post-analysis software for immune sequencing data. The antigens of these receptors remain unknown. cDNA libraries of TCR beta carried unique molecular identifiers. One entry per CDR3 protein, called by TCRdb with MiXCR from the PCR reads. The profile shows hundreds of thousands of distinct CDR3 sequences, about 32% of them singletons. Study conclusions and caveats: Higher frequency in patients than in controls was seen for roughly five TRBV segments, with TRBV5-6, TRBV5-1 and TRBV20-1 among them.

Sequenced sample: blood. The receptors were gathered from a girl aged 5-17 years with multiple sclerosis.

The V gene is TRBV19, the J gene TRBJ1-2; a possible D gene is TRBD1 (6 bases). Germline lookup yields CDR1 LNHDA and CDR2 SQIVND (reference sequence). CDR3 length: 15 residues. Trimming took off 5 bases at V and 7 bases at J, with 20 bases between the two ends. DNA for the CDR3: TGTGCCAGTAGTCCAACGACGTCGGGGGCGGCTGGCTACACCTTC. Translated: CASSPTTSGAAGYTF.

The V call is TRBV15, the J call TRBJ1-2; D not resolved. Germline CDR1 and CDR2: LNHNV and YYDKDF (reference sequence). V was trimmed by 3 bases and J by 1 base, leaving 6 bases between them. The CDR3 totals 13 residues. The CDR3 here is CATSSGINYGYTF. CDR3 DNA sequence: TGTGCCACCAGCAGCGGGATTAACTATGGCTACACCTTC.

This clonotype was counted only a few times. The chain recombines TRBV6-6 with TRBJ2-1, with TRBD2 as a possible D gene (6 bases). Germline V gives CDR1 MNHNY, CDR2 SVGAGI (reference sequence). CDR3 length equals 12 residues. Trimming left V 6 bases short and J 10 bases short, with 13 bases between. CDR3 nucleotides: TGTGCCAGCAGGGCCCTAGCGAGGGAGCAGTTCTTC. Protein: CASRALAREQFF.

Only a few counts were recorded for this clonotype. The chain is built from TRBV20-1 and TRBJ2-1, with 7 bases aligning to TRBD2. The CDR3 has 11 residues. Germline loops: CDR1 DFQATT, CDR2 SNEGSKA (reference sequence). CDR3 protein: CSAFGGGEQFF. For the CDR3, the DNA is TGCAGCGCCTTTGGGGGGGGTGAGCAGTTCTTC.

J is TRBJ2-7 and V is TRBV7-9, with 8 positions matching TRBD2. Trimming took 2 bases from V and 4 from J; bases not matched to a gene: 4. This CDR3 has 14 residues. Germline CDR1 is SEHNR and CDR2 is FQNEAQ (reference sequence). CDR3 loop: CASSLRREGYEQYF. The CDR3 nucleotides are TGTGCCAGCAGCTTACGCCGGGAGGGGTACGAGCAGTACTTC.

The chain carries TRBV4-2 and TRBJ1-4; D may be TRBD1 (6 bases). V lost 4 bases, J lost 0 bases, and 12 bases lay in between. CDR1 is LGHNA, CDR2 YNFKEQ, per germline. The CDR3 runs to 16 residues. CDR3 in DNA: TGTGCCAGCAGCCGGGCCCGGGACACAACTAATGAAAAACTGTTTTTT. Protein product: CASSRARDTTNEKLFF.

The J gene is TRBJ1-1, the V gene TRBV7-9; D gene uncertain. Per the germline V gene, CDR1 is SEHNR and CDR2 is FQNEAQ (reference sequence). The CDR3 is made up of 12 amino acids. Trimming stripped 8 bases from V and 4 bases from J, with 11 bases between. CDR3 in amino acids: CASYLISTEAFF. The DNA for the CDR3 is TGTGCCAGCTACTTAATTAGCACTGAAGCTTTCTTT.

This chain links TRBV20-1 with TRBJ2-3; TRBD2 agrees at 9 bases. The CDR3 consists of 14 residues. Germline V gene data show CDR1 as DFQATT and CDR2 as SNEGSKA (reference sequence). With 1 base clipped from V and 5 bases from J, the junction kept 4 bases outside the gene matches. CDR3 sequence: CSARGGGERDTQYF. DNA of the CDR3: TGCAGTGCTAGAGGCGGGGGGGAGAGAGATACGCAGTATTTT.

This clonotype was seen a handful of times. This rearrangement joins TRBV7-2 to TRBJ1-5; D gene uncertain. Deletions cut 5 bases from V and 0 bases from J, with 11 bases between. CDR1 and CDR2 from the germline V gene are SGHTA and FQGNSA. The CDR3 totals 15 residues. The CDR3 sequence: CASSPHLYSNQPQHF. The CDR3 DNA follows: TGTGCCAGCAGCCCGCATTTATATAGCAATCAGCCCCAGCATTTT.

This clonotype was observed a few times. V and J are TRBV20-1 and TRBJ2-5, with D possibly being TRBD2 (6 bases). The germline gives CDR1 DFQATT, CDR2 SNEGSKA (reference sequence). This CDR3 region has 14 residues. V dropped 7 bases and J dropped 5 bases, with 20 bases sitting between them. The CDR3: CSVHVVGGRETQYF. The DNA for the CDR3 is TGCAGTGTTCACGTCGTCGGGGGACGGGAGACCCAGTACTTC.

This clonotype was seen a few times. This rearrangement joins TRBV20-1 to TRBJ2-4, with 7 positions matching TRBD1. The V segment lost 0 bases and the J segment 6 bases; nucleotides outside the gene matches: 5. The CDR3 consists of 14 residues. Per germline, CDR1 DFQATT and CDR2 SNEGSKA (reference sequence). The CDR3 loop is CSARDTGASNIQYF. CDR3 sequence (DNA): TGCAGTGCTAGAGATACAGGGGCCTCAAACATTCAGTACTTC.

This clonotype was observed a handful of times. The chain carries TRBV20-1 and TRBJ2-7; TRBD1 agrees at 8 bases. The CDR3 has 14 residues. CDR1 and CDR2 from the germline V gene are DFQATT and SNEGSKA (reference sequence). V lost 3 bases to trimming and J lost 2 bases; unmatched junction nucleotides: 6. CDR3 nucleotide sequence: TGCAGTGCTAGCCCGGACAGGGTCGCCTACGAGCAGTACTTC. Its protein product is CSASPDRVAYEQYF.

This rearrangement joins TRBV20-1 to TRBJ1-4, with D unclear. The CDR3 runs 13 residues. The ends were cut back, 6 bases at V and 6 bases at J, with 14 bases in the middle. Germline lookup yields CDR1 DFQATT and CDR2 SNEGSKA (reference sequence). The CDR3 here is CSAGWEADEKLFF. CDR3 DNA: TGCAGTGCCGGGTGGGAGGCGGATGAAAAACTGTTTTTT.

This clonotype has only a few counts. The V and J genes are TRBV7-9 and TRBJ2-1; D may be TRBD2 (6 bases). The CDR3 contains 16 residues. Germline assignment: CDR1 SEHNR and CDR2 FQNEAQ (reference sequence). V dropped 5 bases and J dropped 0 bases, with 14 bases sitting between them. As DNA, the CDR3 is TGTGCCAGCAGCCCTCAGGGACTGAACTCCTACAATGAGCAGTTCTTC. Amino acids: CASSPQGLNSYNEQFF.

This clonotype showed up many times. The chain combines TRBV10-3 with TRBJ1-2; the D gene is possibly TRBD1 (6 bases). Trimming removed 7 bases from V and 4 bases from J, with 13 bases in between. The V gene's germline CDR1 is ENHRY and CDR2 SYGVKD. This CDR3 region has 13 residues. The CDR3 sequence: CAINKDSPYGYTF. In nucleotides, the CDR3 is TGTGCCATCAACAAGGACAGCCCCTATGGCTACACCTTC.

Only a few counts were recorded for this clonotype. Here the CDR3 reads CASSPPRRGTDTQYF. The CDR3 bases are TGTGCCAGCAGCCCCCCCCGGCGGGGCACAGATACGCAGTATTTT. This chain connects TRBV6-8 to TRBJ2-3; a weak D match, TRBD2 (5 bases). Trimming pared 6 bases from V and 1 base from J, leaving 14 bases between. The V gene's germline CDR1 is MNHGY and CDR2 SAAAGT. The CDR3 is made up of 15 amino acids.

The chain has TRBV29-1 and TRBJ2-7, with D perhaps given as TRBD1 or TRBD2 (5 bases each). From germline, CDR1 is SQVTM and CDR2 ANQGSEA. This CDR3 region has 14 residues. Trimming removed 5 bases at V and 7 bases at J, with 21 bases between. The CDR3: CSVTRDHLWNEQYF. DNA for the CDR3: TGCAGCGTTACCCGGGACCACCTTTGGAATGAGCAGTACTTC.

This clonotype appeared many times. V and J are TRBV29-1 and TRBJ2-1; D might be TRBD2 (5 bases). This CDR3 comprises 16 residues. Germline V gene data show CDR1 as SQVTM and CDR2 as ANQGSEA. V shed 3 bases and J shed 3 bases, with 18 bases lying between them. The CDR3 protein is CSVEGLERPLYNEQFF. CDR3 nucleotide sequence: TGCAGCGTTGAGGGCCTTGAGCGGCCTCTCTACAATGAGCAGTTCTTC.

This clonotype was counted a few times. The chain employs TRBV20-1 and TRBJ1-5; no definite D call. Looked up from germline, CDR1 is DFQATT and CDR2 is SNEGSKA (reference sequence). The length of the CDR3 is 12 residues. Trimming left V 6 bases short and J 0 bases short, with 6 bases between. CDR3 DNA: TGCAGTGCAGTGGGTAGCAATCAGCCCCAGCATTTT. Translating gives CSAVGSNQPQHF.

V is TRBV12-3 or TRBV12-4 and J is TRBJ2-1, with 11 bases lining up with TRBD1. The length of the CDR3 is 15 residues. The V and J ends lost 4 bases and 7 bases, in that order; junction bases with no gene match: 6. The CDR3 loop is CASSSDRGLGNEQFF. The CDR3 DNA follows: TGTGCCAGCAGTTCGGACAGGGGGCTGGGGAATGAGCAGTTCTTC.

Concerning this clonotype itself: A read error may be the cause here, since a much bigger clone is one base away. The chain employs TRBV12-3 or TRBV12-4 and TRBJ1-2, with D unresolved. This CDR3 contains 14 residues. The CDR3, as DNA: TGTGCCCGCAGTTTCGGGCGGACCAACTATGGCTACACCTTC. It yields the protein CARSFGRTNYGYTF.

This chain links TRBV20-1 with TRBJ2-1, with TRBD2 matching over 10 bases. With 0 bases clipped from V and 6 bases from J, the junction kept 5 bases outside the gene matches. Germline V lookup: CDR1 DFQATT, CDR2 SNEGSKA (reference sequence). This CDR3 region has 15 residues. DNA for the CDR3: TGCAGTGCTAGAGACCCTGGACTAGCGGTCAATGAGCAGTTCTTC. It specifies CSARDPGLAVNEQFF.

A remark on this clonotype: Since a much larger clone is just one base distant, this may be a read error. This chain links TRBV6-4 with TRBJ2-1, with 10 bases identical to TRBD2. The trim removed 2 bases at V and 8 bases at J, leaving 6 bases unmatched. The CDR3 sequence is 15 residues long. Per germline, CDR1 MRHNA and CDR2 SNTAGT. CDR3 nucleotide sequence: TGTGCCAGCAGTGACAATAGCGGGGGGTGCGATGAGCAGTTCTTC. Translation: CASSDNSGGCDEQFF.